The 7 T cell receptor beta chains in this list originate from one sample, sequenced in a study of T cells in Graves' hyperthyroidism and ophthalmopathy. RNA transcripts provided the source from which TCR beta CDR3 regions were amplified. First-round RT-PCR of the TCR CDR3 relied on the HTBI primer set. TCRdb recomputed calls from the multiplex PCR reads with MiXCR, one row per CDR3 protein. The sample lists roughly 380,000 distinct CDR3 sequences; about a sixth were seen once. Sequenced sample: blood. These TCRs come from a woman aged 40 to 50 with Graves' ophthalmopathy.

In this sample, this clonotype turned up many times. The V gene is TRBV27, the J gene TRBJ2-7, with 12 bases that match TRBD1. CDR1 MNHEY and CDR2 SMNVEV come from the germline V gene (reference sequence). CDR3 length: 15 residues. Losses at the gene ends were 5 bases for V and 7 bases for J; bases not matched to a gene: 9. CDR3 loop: CASSPSGTGGLEQYF. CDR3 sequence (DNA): TGTGCCAGCAGTCCTTCCGGGACAGGGGGCCTGGAGCAGTACTTC.

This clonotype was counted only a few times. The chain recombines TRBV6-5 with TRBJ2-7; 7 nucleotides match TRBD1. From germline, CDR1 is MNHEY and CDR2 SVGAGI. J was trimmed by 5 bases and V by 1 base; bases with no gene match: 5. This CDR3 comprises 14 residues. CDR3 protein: CASSYLSTGHEQYF. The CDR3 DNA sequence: TGTGCCAGCAGTTACTTATCGACAGGGCACGAGCAGTACTTC.

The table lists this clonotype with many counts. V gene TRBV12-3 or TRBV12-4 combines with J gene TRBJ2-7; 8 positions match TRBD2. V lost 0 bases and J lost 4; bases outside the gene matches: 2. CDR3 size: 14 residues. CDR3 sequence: CASSLAGGRYEQYF. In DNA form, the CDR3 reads TGTGCCAGCAGTTTAGCCGGCGGGAGGTACGAGCAGTACTTC.

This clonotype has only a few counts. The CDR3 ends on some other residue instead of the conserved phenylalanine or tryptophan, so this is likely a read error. In DNA form, the CDR3 reads TGTGCCAGCAGCCGGACAGGGGAGGATGGCTACACCTCC. Translating gives CASSRTGEDGYTS. V and J are TRBV3-1 and TRBJ1-2; TRBD1 matches at 9 bases. The CDR3 contains 13 residues. Germline CDR1 is LGHDT and CDR2 is YNNKEL (reference sequence). V was clipped by 4 bases and J by 6 bases; unmatched bases: 3.

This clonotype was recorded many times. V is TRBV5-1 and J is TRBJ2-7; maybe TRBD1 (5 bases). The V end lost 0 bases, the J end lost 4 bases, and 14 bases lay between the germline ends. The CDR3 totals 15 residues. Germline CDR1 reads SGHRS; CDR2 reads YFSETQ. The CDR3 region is CASSLDLDMIYEQYF. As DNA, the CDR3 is TGCGCCAGCAGCTTGGATCTGGACATGATATACGAGCAGTACTTC. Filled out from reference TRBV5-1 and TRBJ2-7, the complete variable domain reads KAGVTQTPRYLIKTRGQQVTLSCSPISGHRSVSWYQQTPGQGLQFLFEYFSETQRNKGNFPGRFSGRQFSNSRSEMNVSTLELGDSALYLCASSLDLDMIYEQYFGPGTRLTVT.

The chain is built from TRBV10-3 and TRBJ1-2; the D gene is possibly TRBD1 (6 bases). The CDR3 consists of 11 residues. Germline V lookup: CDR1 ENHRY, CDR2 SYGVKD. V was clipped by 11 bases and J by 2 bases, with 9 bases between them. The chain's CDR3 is CASQGNYGYTF. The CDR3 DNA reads TGTGCCTCCCAGGGGAACTATGGCTACACCTTC.

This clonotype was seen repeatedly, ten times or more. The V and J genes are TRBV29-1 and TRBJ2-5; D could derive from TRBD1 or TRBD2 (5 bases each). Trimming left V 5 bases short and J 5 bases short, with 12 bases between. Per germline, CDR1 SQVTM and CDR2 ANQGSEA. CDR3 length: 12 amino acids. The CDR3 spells CSVLGEMETQYF. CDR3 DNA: TGCAGCGTTCTGGGGGAGATGGAGACCCAGTACTTC.